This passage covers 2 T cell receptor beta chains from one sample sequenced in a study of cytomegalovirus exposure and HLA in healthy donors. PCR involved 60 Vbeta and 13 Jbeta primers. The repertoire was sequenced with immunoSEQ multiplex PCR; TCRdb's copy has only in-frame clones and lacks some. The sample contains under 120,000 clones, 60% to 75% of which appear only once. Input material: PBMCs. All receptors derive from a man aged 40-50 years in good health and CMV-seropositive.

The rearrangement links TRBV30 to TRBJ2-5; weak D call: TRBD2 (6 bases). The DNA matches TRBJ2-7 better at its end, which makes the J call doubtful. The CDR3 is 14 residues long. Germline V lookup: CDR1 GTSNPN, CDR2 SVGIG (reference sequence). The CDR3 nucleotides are TGTGCCTGGAGTGTTGGAGGGTCCTCCTACGAGCAGTACTTC. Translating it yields CAWSVGGSSYEQYF.

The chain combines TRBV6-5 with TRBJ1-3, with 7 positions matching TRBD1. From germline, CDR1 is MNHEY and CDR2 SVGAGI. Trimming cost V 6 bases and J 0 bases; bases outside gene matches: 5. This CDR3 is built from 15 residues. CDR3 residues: CASSQGQYSGNTIYF. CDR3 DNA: TGTGCCAGCAGCCAGGGACAGTACTCTGGAAACACCATATATTTT.